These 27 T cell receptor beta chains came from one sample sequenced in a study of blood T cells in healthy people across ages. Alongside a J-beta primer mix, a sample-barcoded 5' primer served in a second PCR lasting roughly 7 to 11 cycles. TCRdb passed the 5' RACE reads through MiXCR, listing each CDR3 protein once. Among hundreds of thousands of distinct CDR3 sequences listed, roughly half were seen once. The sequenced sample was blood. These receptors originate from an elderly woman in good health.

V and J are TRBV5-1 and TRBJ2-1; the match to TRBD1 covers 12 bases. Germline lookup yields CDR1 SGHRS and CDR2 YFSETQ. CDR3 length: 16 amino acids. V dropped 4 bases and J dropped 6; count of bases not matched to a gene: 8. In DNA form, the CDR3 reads TGCGCCAGCAGCACCACGGGACAGGGGGCTGTCAATGAGCAGTTCTTC. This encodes CASSTTGQGAVNEQFF.

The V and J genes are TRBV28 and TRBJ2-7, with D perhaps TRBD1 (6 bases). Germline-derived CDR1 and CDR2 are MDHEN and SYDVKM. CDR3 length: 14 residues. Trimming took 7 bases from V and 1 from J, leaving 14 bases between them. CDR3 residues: CASKAQGLSYEQYF. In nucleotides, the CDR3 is TGTGCCAGCAAAGCTCAGGGGCTATCCTACGAGCAGTACTTC.

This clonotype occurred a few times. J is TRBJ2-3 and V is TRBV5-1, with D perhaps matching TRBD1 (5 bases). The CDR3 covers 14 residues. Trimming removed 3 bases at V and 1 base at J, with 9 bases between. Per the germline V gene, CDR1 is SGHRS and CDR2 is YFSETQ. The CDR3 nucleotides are TGCGCCAGCAGCTCCCCGACAGGCACAGATACGCAGTATTTT. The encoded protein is CASSSPTGTDTQYF.

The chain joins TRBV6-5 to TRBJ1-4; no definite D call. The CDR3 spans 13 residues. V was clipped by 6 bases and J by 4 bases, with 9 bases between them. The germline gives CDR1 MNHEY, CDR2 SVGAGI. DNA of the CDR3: TGTGCCAGCAGCCGGACCCATAATGAAAAACTGTTTTTT. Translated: CASSRTHNEKLFF.

As DNA, the CDR3 is TGTGCCAGCAGCTCCGGCGGGGGGCGATGGGAAGCTTTCTTT. Its protein product is CASSSGGGRWEAFF. This sequence joins TRBV7-3 and TRBJ1-1, with a tentative D call TRBD1 (6 bases). CDR3 length: 14 amino acids. The germline V gene encodes CDR1 SGHTA and CDR2 FQGTGA. The germline V and J ends were trimmed by 4 bases and 8 bases, with 17 bases remaining between them.

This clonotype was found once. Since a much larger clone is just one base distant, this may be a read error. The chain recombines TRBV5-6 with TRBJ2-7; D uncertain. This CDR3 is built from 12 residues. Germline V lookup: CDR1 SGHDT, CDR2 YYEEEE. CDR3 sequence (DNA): TGTGCCGGCAGCTTTTCACAGTACGAGCAGTACTTC. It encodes CAGSFSQYEQYF. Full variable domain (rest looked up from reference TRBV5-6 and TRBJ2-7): DAGVTQSPTHLIKTRGQQVTLRCSPKSGHDTVSWYQQALGQGPQFIFQYYEEEERQRGNFPDRFSGHQFPNYSSELNVNALLLGDSALYLCAGSFSQYEQYFGPGTRLTVT.

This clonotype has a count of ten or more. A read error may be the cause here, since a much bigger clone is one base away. CDR3 loop: CASKTGTSLHEQYF. In DNA form, the CDR3 reads TGTGCCAGCAAAACCGGGACTAGCCTCCATGAGCAGTACTTC. The chain combines TRBV6-5 with TRBJ2-5; 9 nucleotides match TRBD2. The junction had 14 bases not matched to a gene; V was cut back by 7 bases and J by 11 bases. CDR1 is MNHEY, CDR2 SVGAGI, per germline. There are 14 residues in the CDR3.

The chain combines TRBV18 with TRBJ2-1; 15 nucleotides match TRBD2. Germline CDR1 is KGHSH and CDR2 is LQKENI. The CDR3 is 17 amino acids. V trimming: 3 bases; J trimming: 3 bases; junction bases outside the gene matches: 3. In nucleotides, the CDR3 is TGTGCCAGCTCACCCTGGACTAGCGGGAGGGTCTACAATGAGCAGTTCTTC. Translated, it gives CASSPWTSGRVYNEQFF.

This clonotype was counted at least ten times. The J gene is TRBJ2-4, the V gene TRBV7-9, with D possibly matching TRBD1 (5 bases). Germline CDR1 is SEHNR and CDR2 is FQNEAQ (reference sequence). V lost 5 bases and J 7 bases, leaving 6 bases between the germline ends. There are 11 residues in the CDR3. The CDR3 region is CASSRGNIQYF. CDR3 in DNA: TGTGCCAGCAGCAGGGGCAACATTCAGTACTTC.

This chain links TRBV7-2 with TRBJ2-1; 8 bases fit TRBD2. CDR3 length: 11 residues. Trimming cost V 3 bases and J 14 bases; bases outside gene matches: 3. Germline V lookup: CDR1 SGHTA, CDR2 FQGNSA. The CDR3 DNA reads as TGTGCCAGCAGCTTCGGGGGGGCCAAGTTCTTC. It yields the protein CASSFGGAKFF.

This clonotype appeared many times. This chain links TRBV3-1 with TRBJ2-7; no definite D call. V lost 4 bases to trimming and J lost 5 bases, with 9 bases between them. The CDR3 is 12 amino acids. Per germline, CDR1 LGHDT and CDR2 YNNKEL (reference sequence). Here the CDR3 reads CASSPTPHEQYF. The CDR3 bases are TGTGCCAGCAGCCCAACCCCTCACGAGCAGTACTTC.

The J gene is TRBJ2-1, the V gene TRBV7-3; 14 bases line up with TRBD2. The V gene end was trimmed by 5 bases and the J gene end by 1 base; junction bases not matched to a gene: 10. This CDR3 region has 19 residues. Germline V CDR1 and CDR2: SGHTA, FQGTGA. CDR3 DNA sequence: TGTGCCAGCAGCCCCGGACTAGCGGGGGGTTTCCCTTCCTACAATGAGCAGTTCTTC. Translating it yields CASSPGLAGGFPSYNEQFF.

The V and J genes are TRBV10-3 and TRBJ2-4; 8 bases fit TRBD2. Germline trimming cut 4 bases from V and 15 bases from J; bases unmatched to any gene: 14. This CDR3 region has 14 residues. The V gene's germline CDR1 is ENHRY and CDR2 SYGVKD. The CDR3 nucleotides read TGTGCCATCAGTGGAACTAGCGGAGTACCTCCTATGTACTTC. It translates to CAISGTSGVPPMYF.

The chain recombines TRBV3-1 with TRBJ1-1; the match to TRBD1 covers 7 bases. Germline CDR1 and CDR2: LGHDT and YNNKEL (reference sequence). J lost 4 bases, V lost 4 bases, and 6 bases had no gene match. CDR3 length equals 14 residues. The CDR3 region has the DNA TGTGCCAGCAGCCGAGCTCAGGGGGGCACTGAAGCTTTCTTT. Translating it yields CASSRAQGGTEAFF.

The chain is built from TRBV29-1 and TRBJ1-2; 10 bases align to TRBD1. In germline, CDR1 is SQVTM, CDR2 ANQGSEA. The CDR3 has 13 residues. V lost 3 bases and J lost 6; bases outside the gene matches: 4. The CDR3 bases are TGCAGCGTTGACGGGACAGGGGAGGATGGCTACACCTTC. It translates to CSVDGTGEDGYTF.

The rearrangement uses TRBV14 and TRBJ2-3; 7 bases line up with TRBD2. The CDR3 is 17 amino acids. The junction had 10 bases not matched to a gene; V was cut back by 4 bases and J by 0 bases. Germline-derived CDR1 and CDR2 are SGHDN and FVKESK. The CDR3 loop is CASSRGKTSRSTDTQYF. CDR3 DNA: TGTGCCAGCAGCCGCGGAAAGACTAGCCGAAGCACAGATACGCAGTATTTT.

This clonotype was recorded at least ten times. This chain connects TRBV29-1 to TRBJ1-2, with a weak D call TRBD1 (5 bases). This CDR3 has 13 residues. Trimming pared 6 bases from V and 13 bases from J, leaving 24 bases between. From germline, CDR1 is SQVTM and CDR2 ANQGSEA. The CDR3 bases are TGCAGCGTCCCTACCGTTAAGACAGCGCCCATCACCTTC. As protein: CSVPTVKTAPITF. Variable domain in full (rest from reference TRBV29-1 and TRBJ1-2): SAVISQKPSRDICQRGTSLTIQCQVDSQVTMMFWYRQQPGQSLTLIATANQGSEATYESGFVIDKFPISRPNLTFSTLTVSNMSPEDSSIYLCSVPTVKTAPITFGSGTRLTVV.

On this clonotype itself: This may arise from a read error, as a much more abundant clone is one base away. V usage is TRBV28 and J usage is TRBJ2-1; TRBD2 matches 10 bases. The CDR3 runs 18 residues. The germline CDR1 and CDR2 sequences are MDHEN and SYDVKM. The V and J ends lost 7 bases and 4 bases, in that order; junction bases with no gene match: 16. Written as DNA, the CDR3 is TGTGCCAGCAATGACCGGGACAGATTACTAGCGGGATACAATGAGCAGTTCTTC. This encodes CASNDRDRLLAGYNEQFF. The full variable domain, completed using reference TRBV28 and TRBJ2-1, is DVKVTQSSRYLVKRTGEKVFLECVQDMDHENMFWYRQDPGLGLRLIYFSYDVKMKEKGDIPEGYSVSREKKERFSLILESASTNQTSMYLCASNDRDRLLAGYNEQFFGPGTRLTVL.

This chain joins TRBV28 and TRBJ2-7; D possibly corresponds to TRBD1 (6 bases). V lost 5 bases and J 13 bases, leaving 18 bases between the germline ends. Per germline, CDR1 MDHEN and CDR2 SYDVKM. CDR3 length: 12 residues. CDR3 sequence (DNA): TGTGCCAGCAGTCCCCGGACAGTCTACCTCTACTTC. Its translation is CASSPRTVYLYF.

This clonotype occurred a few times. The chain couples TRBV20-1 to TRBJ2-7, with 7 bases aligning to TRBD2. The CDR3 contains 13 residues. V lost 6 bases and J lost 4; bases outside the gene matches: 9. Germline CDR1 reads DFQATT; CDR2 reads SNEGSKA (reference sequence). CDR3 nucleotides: TGCAGTGCGTGGACTAGGAGAGGGTACGAGCAGTACTTC. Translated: CSAWTRRGYEQYF.

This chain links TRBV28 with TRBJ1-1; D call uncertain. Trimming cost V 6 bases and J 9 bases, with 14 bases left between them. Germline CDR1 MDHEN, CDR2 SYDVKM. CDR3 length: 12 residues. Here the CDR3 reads CASRAGVSQAFF. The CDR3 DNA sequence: TGTGCCAGCAGAGCCGGAGTTTCTCAAGCTTTCTTT.

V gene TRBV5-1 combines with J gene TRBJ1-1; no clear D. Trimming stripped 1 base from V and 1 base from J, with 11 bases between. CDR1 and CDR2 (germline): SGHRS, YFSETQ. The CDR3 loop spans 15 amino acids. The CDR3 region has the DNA TGCGCCAGCAGCTTGAATAGCCAGTCGAACACTGAAGCTTTCTTT. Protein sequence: CASSLNSQSNTEAFF. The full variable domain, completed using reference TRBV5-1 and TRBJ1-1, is KAGVTQTPRYLIKTRGQQVTLSCSPISGHRSVSWYQQTPGQGLQFLFEYFSETQRNKGNFPGRFSGRQFSNSRSEMNVSTLELGDSALYLCASSLNSQSNTEAFFGQGTRLTVV.

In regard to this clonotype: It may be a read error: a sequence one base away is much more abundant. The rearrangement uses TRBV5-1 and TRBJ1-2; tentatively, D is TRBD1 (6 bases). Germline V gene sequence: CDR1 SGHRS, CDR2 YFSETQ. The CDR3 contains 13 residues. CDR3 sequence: CARSYGTLYGYTF. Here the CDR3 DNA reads TGCGCCAGAAGCTACGGGACACTCTATGGCTACACCTTC.

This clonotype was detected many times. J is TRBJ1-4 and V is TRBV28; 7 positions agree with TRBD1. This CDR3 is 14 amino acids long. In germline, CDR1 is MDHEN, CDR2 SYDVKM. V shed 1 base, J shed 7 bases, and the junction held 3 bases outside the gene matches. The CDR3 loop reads CASSLYRGGEKLFF. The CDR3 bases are TGTGCCAGCAGTTTATACAGGGGAGGTGAAAAACTGTTTTTT.

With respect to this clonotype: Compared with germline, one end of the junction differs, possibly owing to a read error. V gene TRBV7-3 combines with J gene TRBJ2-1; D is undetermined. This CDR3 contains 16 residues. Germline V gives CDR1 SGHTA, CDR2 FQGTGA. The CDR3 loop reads CASRLMGRVLGNEQFF. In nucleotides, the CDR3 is TGTGCCAGCCGCTTAATGGGCCGGGTGTTGGGCAATGAGCAGTTCTTC.

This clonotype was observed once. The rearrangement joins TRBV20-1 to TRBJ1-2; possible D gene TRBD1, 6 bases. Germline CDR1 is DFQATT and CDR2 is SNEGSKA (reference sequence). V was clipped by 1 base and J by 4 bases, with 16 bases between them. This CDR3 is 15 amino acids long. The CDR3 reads CSARGSGALIYGYTF. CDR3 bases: TGCAGTGCTAGAGGCTCAGGGGCCTTGATCTATGGCTACACCTTC.

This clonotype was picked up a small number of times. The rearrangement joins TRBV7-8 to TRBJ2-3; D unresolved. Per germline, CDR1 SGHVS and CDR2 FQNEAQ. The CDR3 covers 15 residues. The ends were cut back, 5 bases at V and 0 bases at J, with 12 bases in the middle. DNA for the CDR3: TGTGCCAGCAGCCCGACTTACTCTAGCACAGATACGCAGTATTTT. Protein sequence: CASSPTYSSTDTQYF.